Sequencing of this T cell receptor (beta chain) was carried out in a study of cytomegalovirus exposure and HLA in healthy donors. It was with 60 Vbeta and 13 Jbeta primers that the PCR ran. Clones were sequenced by immunoSEQ multiplex PCR, and TCRdb holds only the in-frame ones, with some missing. Seen here are 60,000 to 85,000 clones, around 70% observed once, and the top ten hold about 10%. The receptor comes from a human donor in good health. The specimen was PBMCs.

The CDR3 region is CASSPAGVSNQPQHF. The CDR3 region has the DNA TGCGCCAGCAGCCCAGCAGGGGTGAGCAATCAGCCCCAGCATTTT. The rearrangement links TRBV5-1 to TRBJ1-5; tentatively, D is TRBD1 (6 bases). Deletions cut 4 bases from V and 1 base from J, with 12 bases between. This CDR3 spans 15 amino acids. Germline values: CDR1 SGHRS, CDR2 YFSETQ.